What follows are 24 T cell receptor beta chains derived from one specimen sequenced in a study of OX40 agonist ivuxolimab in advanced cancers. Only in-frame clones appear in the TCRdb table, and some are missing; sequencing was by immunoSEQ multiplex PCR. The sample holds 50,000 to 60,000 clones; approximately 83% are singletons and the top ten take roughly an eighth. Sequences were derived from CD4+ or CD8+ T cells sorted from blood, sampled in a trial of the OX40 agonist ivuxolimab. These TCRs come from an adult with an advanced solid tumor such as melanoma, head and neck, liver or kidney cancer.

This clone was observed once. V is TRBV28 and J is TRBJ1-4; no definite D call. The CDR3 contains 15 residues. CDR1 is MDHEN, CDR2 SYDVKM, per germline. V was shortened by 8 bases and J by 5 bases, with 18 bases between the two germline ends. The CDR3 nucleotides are TGTGCCAGCGCTGCCGCCGGGAGGGTCAATGAAAAACTGTTTTTT. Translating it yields CASAAAGRVNEKLFF. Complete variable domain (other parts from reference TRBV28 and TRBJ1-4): DVKVTQSSRYLVKRTGEKVFLECVQDMDHENMFWYRQDPGLGLRLIYFSYDVKMKEKGDIPEGYSVSREKKERFSLILESASTNQTSMYLCASAAAGRVNEKLFFGSGTQLSVL.

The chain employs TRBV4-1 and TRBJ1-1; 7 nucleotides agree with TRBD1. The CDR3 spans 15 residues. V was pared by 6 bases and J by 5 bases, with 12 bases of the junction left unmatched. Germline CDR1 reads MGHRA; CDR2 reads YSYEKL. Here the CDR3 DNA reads TGCGCCAGCAGACACATAACAGGGGATGGGACTGAAGCTTTCTTT. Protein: CASRHITGDGTEAFF.

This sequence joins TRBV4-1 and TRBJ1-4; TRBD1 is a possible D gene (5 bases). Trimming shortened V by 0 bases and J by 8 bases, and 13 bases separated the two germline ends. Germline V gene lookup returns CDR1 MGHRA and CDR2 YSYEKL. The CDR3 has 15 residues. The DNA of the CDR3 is TGCGCCAGCAGCCAAGATGGGGCAGGGCGGGAAAAACTGTTTTTT. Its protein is CASSQDGAGREKLFF.

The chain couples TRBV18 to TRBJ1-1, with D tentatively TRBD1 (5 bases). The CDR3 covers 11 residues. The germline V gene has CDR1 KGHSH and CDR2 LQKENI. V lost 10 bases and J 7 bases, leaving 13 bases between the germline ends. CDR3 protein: CATLGGGEAFF. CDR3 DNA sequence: TGTGCCACCCTTGGGGGGGGTGAAGCTTTCTTT.

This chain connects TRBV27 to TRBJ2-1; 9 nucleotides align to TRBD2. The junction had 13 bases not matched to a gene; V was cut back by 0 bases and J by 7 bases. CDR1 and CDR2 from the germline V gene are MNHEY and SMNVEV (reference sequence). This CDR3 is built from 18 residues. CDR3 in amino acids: CASSLSSGSPSPLNEQFF. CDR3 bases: TGTGCCAGCAGTTTATCTAGCGGGAGCCCCTCTCCGCTTAATGAGCAGTTCTTC.

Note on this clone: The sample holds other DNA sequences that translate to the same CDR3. CDR3 residues: CASSYSGGGSYEQYF. The CDR3 DNA reads as TGTGCCAGCAGTTACTCGGGCGGGGGCTCCTACGAGCAGTACTTC. V gene TRBV6-5 combines with J gene TRBJ2-7; TRBD2 matches 7 bases. The germline V gene encodes CDR1 MNHEY and CDR2 SVGAGI. The CDR3 has 15 residues. The J segment lost 0 bases and the V segment lost 0 bases, leaving 2 bases of the junction unmatched.

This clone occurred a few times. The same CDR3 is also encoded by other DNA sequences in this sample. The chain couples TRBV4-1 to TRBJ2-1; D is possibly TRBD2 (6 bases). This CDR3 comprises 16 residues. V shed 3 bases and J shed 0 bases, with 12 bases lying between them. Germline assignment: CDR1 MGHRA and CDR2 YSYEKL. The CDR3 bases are TGCGCCAGCAGCCAGACGCGGGGAAGCTCCTACAATGAGCAGTTCTTC. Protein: CASSQTRGSSYNEQFF.

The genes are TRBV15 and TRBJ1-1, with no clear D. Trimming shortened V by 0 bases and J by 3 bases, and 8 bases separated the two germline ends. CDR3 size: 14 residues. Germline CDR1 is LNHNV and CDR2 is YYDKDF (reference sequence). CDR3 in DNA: TGTGCCACCAGCAGAGATCATGGTTACACTGAAGCTTTCTTT. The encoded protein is CATSRDHGYTEAFF.

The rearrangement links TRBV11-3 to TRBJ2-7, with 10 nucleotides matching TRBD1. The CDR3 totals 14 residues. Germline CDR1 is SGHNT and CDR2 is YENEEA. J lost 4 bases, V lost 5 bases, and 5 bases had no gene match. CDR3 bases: TGTGCCAGCAGCGCCGGGACAGGGGTGTACGAGCAGTACTTC. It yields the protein CASSAGTGVYEQYF.

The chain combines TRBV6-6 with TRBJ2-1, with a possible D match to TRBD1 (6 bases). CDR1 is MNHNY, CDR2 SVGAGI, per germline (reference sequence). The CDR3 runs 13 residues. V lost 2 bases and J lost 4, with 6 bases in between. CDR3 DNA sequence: TGTGCCAGCAGTTACACAGGGTACAATGAGCAGTTCTTC. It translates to CASSYTGYNEQFF.

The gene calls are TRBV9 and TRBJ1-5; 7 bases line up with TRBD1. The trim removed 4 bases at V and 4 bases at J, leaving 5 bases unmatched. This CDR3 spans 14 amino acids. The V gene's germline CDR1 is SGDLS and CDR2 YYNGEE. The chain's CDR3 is CASSRGGGNQPQHF. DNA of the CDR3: TGTGCCAGCAGCCGAGGGGGCGGTAATCAGCCCCAGCATTTT.

CDR3 nucleotides: TGCGCCAGCAGCTTGGTGGGGCAGGGGGGCCCAGATACGCAGTATTTT. Translating it yields CASSLVGQGGPDTQYF. The gene calls are TRBV5-1 and TRBJ2-3, with D perhaps TRBD1 (7 bases). This CDR3 region has 16 residues. With 0 bases removed from V and 4 bases from J, the gap between germline ends came to 15 bases. Germline V gene lookup returns CDR1 SGHRS and CDR2 YFSETQ. Full variable domain (remainder filled in from reference TRBV5-1 and TRBJ2-3): KAGVTQTPRYLIKTRGQQVTLSCSPISGHRSVSWYQQTPGQGLQFLFEYFSETQRNKGNFPGRFSGRQFSNSRSEMNVSTLELGDSALYLCASSLVGQGGPDTQYFGPGTRLTVL.

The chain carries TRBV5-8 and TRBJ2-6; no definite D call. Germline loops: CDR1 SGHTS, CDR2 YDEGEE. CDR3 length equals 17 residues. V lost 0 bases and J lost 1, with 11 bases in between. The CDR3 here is CASSLAYAQSGANVLTF. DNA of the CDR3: TGTGCCAGCAGCTTGGCCTACGCCCAGTCTGGGGCCAACGTCCTGACTTTC.

This chain's CDR3 is CATTGHLGANEKLFF. CDR3 nucleotide sequence: TGTGCCACCACGGGACACCTAGGCGCTAATGAAAAACTGTTTTTT. V and J are TRBV6-5 and TRBJ1-4, with D tentatively TRBD1 (6 bases). Germline CDR1 MNHEY, CDR2 SVGAGI. Between the trimmed V and J ends, which lost 10 bases and 3 bases, there was a span of 18 bases. The CDR3 is 15 residues long.

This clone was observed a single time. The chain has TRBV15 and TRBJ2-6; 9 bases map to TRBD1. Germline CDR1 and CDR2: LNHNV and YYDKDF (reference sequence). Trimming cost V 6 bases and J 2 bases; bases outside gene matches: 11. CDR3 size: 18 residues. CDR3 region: CATRSTGTGRAGANVLTF. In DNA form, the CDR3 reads TGTGCCACCAGATCAACCGGGACAGGGAGAGCTGGGGCCAACGTCCTGACTTTC.

The chain's CDR3 is CAISDGFFRLAESSYEQYF. In DNA form, the CDR3 reads TGTGCCATCAGTGACGGGTTCTTCCGACTAGCGGAATCCTCCTACGAGCAGTACTTC. The genes are TRBV10-3 and TRBJ2-7, with TRBD2 matching over 9 bases. With 3 bases clipped from V and 0 bases from J, the junction kept 15 bases outside the gene matches. This CDR3 has 19 residues. CDR1 is ENHRY, CDR2 SYGVKD, per germline.

CDR3 bases: TGTGCCACCAGCAGAGATGAGAGGGAGCAGTTCTTC. Translation: CATSRDEREQFF. J is TRBJ2-1 and V is TRBV15, with no clear D. The CDR3 has 12 amino acids. Germline V lookup: CDR1 LNHNV, CDR2 YYDKDF (reference sequence). V lost 0 bases to trimming and J lost 10 bases, with 7 bases between them.

The CDR3 bases are TGCGCCAGCAGTGGACAGGGGGCGCTTAGCAATCAGCCCCAGCATTTT. It encodes CASSGQGALSNQPQHF. The V call is TRBV10-2, the J call TRBJ1-5; 10 nucleotides agree with TRBD1. The CDR3 is made up of 16 amino acids. V dropped 4 bases and J dropped 0; count of bases not matched to a gene: 3. Germline CDR1 is WSHSY and CDR2 is SAAADI.

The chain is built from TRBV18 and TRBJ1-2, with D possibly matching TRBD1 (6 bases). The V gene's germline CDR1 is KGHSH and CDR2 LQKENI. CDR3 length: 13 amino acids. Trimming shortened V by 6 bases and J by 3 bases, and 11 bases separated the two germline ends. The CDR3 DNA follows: TGTGCCAGCTCCCCCGAGGGGGACTATGGCTACACCTTC. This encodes CASSPEGDYGYTF.

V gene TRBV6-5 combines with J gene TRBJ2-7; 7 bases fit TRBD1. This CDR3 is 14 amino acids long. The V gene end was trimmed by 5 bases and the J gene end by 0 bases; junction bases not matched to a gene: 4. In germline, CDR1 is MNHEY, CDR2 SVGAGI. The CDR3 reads CASSERTGSYEQYF. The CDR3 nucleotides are TGTGCCAGCAGTGAACGGACAGGCTCCTACGAGCAGTACTTC.

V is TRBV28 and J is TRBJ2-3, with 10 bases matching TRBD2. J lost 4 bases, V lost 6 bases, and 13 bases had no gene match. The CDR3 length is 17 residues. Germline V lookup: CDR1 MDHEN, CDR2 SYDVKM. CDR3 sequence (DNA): TGTGCCAGCAGGCAAAACCCGGGACTAGCGAGTGCAGATACGCAGTATTTT. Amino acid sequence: CASRQNPGLASADTQYF.

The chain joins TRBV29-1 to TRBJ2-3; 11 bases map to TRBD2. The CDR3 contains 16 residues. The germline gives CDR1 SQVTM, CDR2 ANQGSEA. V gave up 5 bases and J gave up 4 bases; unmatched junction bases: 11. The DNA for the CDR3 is TGCAGCGTTACCTTAGCGGGAGGGCCTTATGCAGATACGCAGTATTTT. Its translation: CSVTLAGGPYADTQYF.

Here the CDR3 reads CASSLDSRIKEQFF. The CDR3 DNA reads as TGTGCCAGCAGCTTAGATTCCCGGATAAAGGAGCAGTTCTTC. V is TRBV11-2 and J is TRBJ2-1; D is undetermined. Between the trimmed V and J ends, which lost 0 bases and 10 bases, there was a span of 13 bases. Germline V gene data show CDR1 as SGHAT and CDR2 as FQNNGV. The CDR3 has 14 residues.

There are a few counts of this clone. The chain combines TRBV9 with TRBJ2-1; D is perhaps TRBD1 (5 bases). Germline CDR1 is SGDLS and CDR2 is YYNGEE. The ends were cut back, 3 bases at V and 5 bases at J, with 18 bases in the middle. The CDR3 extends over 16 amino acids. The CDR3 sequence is CASSGRQKDTHNEQFF. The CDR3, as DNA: TGTGCCAGCAGCGGGCGACAGAAAGACACACACAATGAGCAGTTCTTC.